This T cell receptor beta chain was sequenced in a study of human T cells and chemical hapten exposure. Germline values: CDR1 LNHDA, CDR2 SQIVND (reference sequence). CDR3 size: 15 residues. V lost 1 base and J 0 bases, leaving 7 bases between the germline ends. TCRdb passed the RACE reads through MiXCR, listing each CDR3 protein once. Among under 400,000 distinct CDR3 sequences listed, about 5.1% were seen once. The time point here: pre-sensitization, week 0. Treatment described: therapeutic diphenylcyclopropenone sensitization with weekly scalp DPC. This clonotype was seen more than once but under ten times.

The J gene is TRBJ1-3, the V gene TRBV19; D gene unclear. Sequencing was performed on whole blood, taken in connection with sensitization to the hapten diphenylcyclopropenone (DPC). This sequence was found in a woman aged 45 to 65 with alopecia areata. Some clones in this sample may be carry-over from other donors' samples. CDR3 sequence reads: CASSIGGISGNTIYF. CDR3 DNA: TGTGCCAGTAGTATAGGCGGAATCTCTGGAAACACCATATATTTT. Based on the CDR3 plus reference TRBV19 and TRBJ1-3, the full variable domain is DGGITQSPKYLFRKEGQNVTLSCEQNLNHDAMYWYRQDPGQGLRLIYYSQIVNDFQKGDIAEGYSVSREKKESFPLTVTSAQKNPTAFYLCASSIGGISGNTIYFGEGSWLTVV.